This T cell receptor beta chain was recovered during a study of blood T cell repertoires in COVID-19. Overall study: PBMCs, B-cell-depleted T cells, or T cells were the source of the cDNA or gDNA that made up the material.

Germline CDR1 reads MNHEY; CDR2 reads SVGEGT. The ends lost 6 bases at V and 4 bases at J; junction bases unmatched: 8. This CDR3 has 15 residues. This clone has only a few counts. Original processing notes: Estimated nucleated cell counts came from reference gene primer amplification. The data were produced by immunoSEQ multiplex PCR, yet TCRdb's version contains in-frame clones alone and is incomplete. V and J calls and clone size follow that table, whereas D and trimming were derived from the DNA. The profile shows 110,000 or so clones, more than 80% of them singletons. V gene TRBV6-2 or TRBV6-3 combines with J gene TRBJ2-7; 11 nucleotides align to TRBD2. Material for sequencing was peripheral blood. This receptor was taken from a human donor in a cohort sampled during active COVID-19. This CDR3 reads CASSPALAGGYEQYF. For the CDR3, the DNA is TGTGCCAGCAGCCCAGCCCTAGCGGGGGGATACGAGCAGTACTTC.